This T cell receptor (beta chain) was captured by sequencing in a study of OX40 agonist ivuxolimab in advanced cancers. As for the study in general: Those treated in dose escalation had hepatocellular carcinoma, melanoma, renal cell cancer or head and neck cancer.

Germline V CDR1 and CDR2: SGHRS, YFSETQ. V dropped 8 bases and J dropped 9 bases, with 18 bases sitting between them. The CDR3 totals 13 residues. Sequencing used immunoSEQ multiplex PCR; TCRdb keeps in-frame clones, though not all of them. This sample carries some 46,000 clones, around 88% of them seen once, and the ten largest clones take less than 35%. This chain joins TRBV5-1 and TRBJ2-1; a weak D match, TRBD2 (7 bases). The sample consisted of CD4+ or CD8+ T cells sorted from blood, taken in a trial of the OX40 agonist ivuxolimab. This TCR came from an adult with an advanced solid tumor such as melanoma, head and neck, liver or kidney cancer. The CDR3 DNA reads TGCGCCAGTCAGAGGGGGGGCTATGGTGAGCAGTTCTTC. Translation gives CASQRGGYGEQFF.